This TCR beta chain stems from a study of CD8 T cells in ankylosing spondylitis. The study, taken as a whole, reports: Typical of ankylosing spondylitis blood, it appeared, was a TCR beta motif of roughly eight highly homologous variants. Within matched ankylosing spondylitis synovial fluid, disease-linked clones were reportedly significantly enriched. Clones linked to disease, bearing a CD8+ phenotype, were relatively rare in peripheral blood.

Using quantitative 5'-RACE with molecular barcodes, the authors made TCR beta libraries. TCRdb re-called the 5' RACE reads through MiXCR, storing one row per CDR3 protein. The sample lists roughly 69,000 distinct CDR3 sequences, about 5.4% occurring once. CDR3 size: 15 residues. Looked up from germline, CDR1 is LGHNA and CDR2 is YSLEER. The V gene lost 4 bases and the J gene lost 0 bases, with 10 bases spanning the gap. This clonotype has a count of ten or more. Antigen unknown. This receptor was taken from a male donor with ankylosing spondylitis or in good health (not recorded which). The V and J genes are TRBV4-3 and TRBJ2-4; D gene ambiguous. The sequencing sample was made of blood, either unsorted or a sorted T cell fraction (not recorded which). As DNA, the CDR3 is TGCGCCAGCAGCCCTGGGCACCTAGCCAAAAACATTCAGTACTTC. This encodes CASSPGHLAKNIQYF.